The 20 T cell receptor beta chains below all came from one sample that was sequenced in a study of blood T cell repertoires in COVID-19. The protocol was immunoSEQ multiplex PCR, while the TCRdb copy is restricted to in-frame clones and leaves out a portion. Of over 65,000 clones in the sample, roughly 89% were seen once. The sequenced sample consisted of peripheral blood. These receptors all come from a man aged 30 to 39 with acute or convalescent COVID-19.

The rearrangement joins TRBV19 to TRBJ2-7, with 12 bases that match TRBD2. J gave up 4 bases and V 5 bases, and 6 bases lay outside the gene matches. The CDR3 consists of 15 residues. In germline, CDR1 is LNHDA, CDR2 SQIVND (reference sequence). CDR3: CASSPGLAGLYEQYF. CDR3 sequence (DNA): TGTGCCAGTAGTCCTGGACTAGCGGGATTGTACGAGCAGTACTTC. The full variable domain, with the rest looked up from reference TRBV19 and TRBJ2-7, is DGGITQSPKYLFRKEGQNVTLSCEQNLNHDAMYWYRQDPGQGLRLIYYSQIVNDFQKGDIAEGYSVSREKKESFPLTVTSAQKNPTAFYLCASSPGLAGLYEQYFGPGTRLTVT.

This clone has a handful of counts. The CDR3 coding sequence is TGTGCCAGCAGTTTAAGGACTGATCCGAGGTCCTACAATGAGCAGTTCTTC. This encodes CASSLRTDPRSYNEQFF. This chain connects TRBV27 to TRBJ2-1; D perhaps matches TRBD2 (5 bases). The length of the CDR3 is 17 residues. Deletions cut 2 bases from V and 1 base from J, with 15 bases between. Germline V gene data show CDR1 as MNHEY and CDR2 as SMNVEV (reference sequence).

J is TRBJ1-4 and V is TRBV19; TRBD1 aligns across 7 bases. J was trimmed by 5 bases and V by 6 bases; bases with no gene match: 12. CDR1 is LNHDA and CDR2 is SQIVND in the germline V gene (reference sequence). CDR3 length: 16 amino acids. The CDR3 DNA is TGTGCCAGTAGAAATACCCCGGGACAGCTAAATGAAAAACTGTTTTTT. Translating it yields CASRNTPGQLNEKLFF.

Only one count was recorded for this clone. The rearrangement links TRBV19 to TRBJ2-1; TRBD2 matches 7 bases. The length of the CDR3 is 15 residues. Per the germline V gene, CDR1 is LNHDA and CDR2 is SQIVND (reference sequence). J lost 12 bases, V lost 3 bases, and 14 bases had no gene match. The CDR3 here is CASSIIAGINQGQFF. The CDR3 coding sequence is TGTGCCAGTAGTATCATAGCGGGCATTAATCAGGGGCAGTTCTTC.

This rearrangement joins TRBV23-1 to TRBJ1-6; D remains unclear. TRBV23-1 is given ORF status, its function remaining uncertain. CDR3 length: 16 amino acids. The V end was cut by 0 bases, the J end by 10 bases, with 16 bases between. The CDR3 is CASSQSGRGLQSPLHF. The CDR3 coding sequence is TGCGCCAGCAGTCAATCCGGGCGGGGTTTGCAATCACCCCTCCACTTT.

This clone has only a few counts. V and J are TRBV7-3 and TRBJ2-1; the match to TRBD2 covers 14 bases. V lost 2 bases, J lost 6 bases, and 0 bases stayed unmatched. The length of the CDR3 is 15 residues. Germline V gene sequence: CDR1 SGHTA, CDR2 FQGTGA. The DNA of the CDR3 is TGTGCCAGCAGCTTAGGACTAGCGGGAGGCAATGAGCAGTTCTTC. This sequence encodes CASSLGLAGGNEQFF.

V gene TRBV9 combines with J gene TRBJ2-2, with D unclear. V was clipped by 0 bases and J by 2 bases, with 5 bases between them. This CDR3 has 14 amino acids. Germline lookup yields CDR1 SGDLS and CDR2 YYNGEE. The CDR3 DNA follows: TGTGCCAGCAGCGTAGGACAAAACACCGGGGAGCTGTTTTTT. As protein: CASSVGQNTGELFF. Together with reference TRBV9 and TRBJ2-2, the CDR3 gives the full variable domain: DSGVTQTPKHLITATGQRVTLRCSPRSGDLSVYWYQQSLDQGLQFLIQYYNGEERAKGNILERFSAQQFPDLHSELNLSSLELGDSALYFCASSVGQNTGELFFGEGSRLTVL.

This clone was found once. V is TRBV18 and J is TRBJ1-6; the D gene is possibly TRBD1 (6 bases). CDR1 and CDR2 from the germline V gene are KGHSH and LQKENI. The CDR3 totals 17 residues. Between the trimmed V and J ends, which lost 3 bases and 8 bases, there was a span of 20 bases. The CDR3 region has the DNA TGTGCCAGCTCACCGATTGACAGGACTTTGGACCATTCACCCCTCCACTTT. Translating gives CASSPIDRTLDHSPLHF.

This clone was counted a single time. Other nucleotide sequences from this sample produce the same CDR3. The chain uses TRBV4-2 and TRBJ2-7, with a weak D call TRBD2 (6 bases). This CDR3 has 14 amino acids. The ends were cut back, 3 bases at V and 3 bases at J, with 12 bases in the middle. Germline V gene data show CDR1 as LGHNA and CDR2 as YNFKEQ. In DNA, the CDR3 is TGTGCCAGCAGCCAGGGTACTAGCAGCTACGAGCAGTACTTC. Amino acid sequence: CASSQGTSSYEQYF.

This rearrangement joins TRBV6-6 to TRBJ2-1, with D possibly being TRBD1 (5 bases). V lost 2 bases and J 5 bases, leaving 7 bases between the germline ends. CDR1 and CDR2 from the germline V gene are MNHNY and SVGAGI (reference sequence). The CDR3 has 13 amino acids. The CDR3 region is CASSYRQNNEQFF. For the CDR3, the DNA is TGTGCCAGCAGTTACAGACAGAACAATGAGCAGTTCTTC.

The chain combines TRBV6-5 with TRBJ1-1, with TRBD1 identical over 8 bases. V shed 11 bases, J shed 2 bases, and the junction held 10 bases outside the gene matches. Germline V gene sequence: CDR1 MNHEY, CDR2 SVGAGI. This CDR3 contains 14 residues. CDR3 protein: CAGRDRTLNTEAFF. The CDR3 coding sequence is TGTGCCGGCCGGGACAGGACTCTAAACACTGAAGCTTTCTTT.

The chain recombines TRBV18 with TRBJ2-7; D call uncertain. Trimming pared 2 bases from V and 7 bases from J, leaving 12 bases between. Germline loops: CDR1 KGHSH, CDR2 LQKENI. This CDR3 is built from 13 residues. CDR3 loop: CASSPSQWAEQYF. CDR3 bases: TGTGCCAGCTCACCAAGTCAGTGGGCTGAGCAGTACTTC.

The chain couples TRBV18 to TRBJ1-2; the D is unclear. The CDR3 is 14 residues long. With 4 bases removed from V and 3 bases from J, the gap between germline ends came to 12 bases. CDR1 KGHSH and CDR2 LQKENI come from the germline V gene. CDR3 residues: CASSRPGEYYGYTF. The DNA of the CDR3 is TGTGCCAGCTCACGTCCGGGAGAATACTATGGCTACACCTTC.

This chain links TRBV10-3 with TRBJ2-1; the match to TRBD2 covers 10 bases. The CDR3 covers 13 residues. Germline V lookup: CDR1 ENHRY, CDR2 SYGVKD. Trimming removed 6 bases from V and 4 bases from J; junction bases left unmatched: 0. In nucleotides, the CDR3 is TGTGCCATCAGACTAGCGGGGTACAATGAGCAGTTCTTC. It codes for CAIRLAGYNEQFF.

This chain links TRBV5-5 with TRBJ2-7; 8 bases agree with TRBD1. This CDR3 spans 15 amino acids. The germline V gene has CDR1 SGHKS and CDR2 YYEKEE (reference sequence). V shed 4 bases, J shed 2 bases, and the junction held 8 bases outside the gene matches. CDR3 DNA: TGTGCCAGCAGCCCCGGGACAGGCAGAACCTACGAGCAGTACTTC. It encodes CASSPGTGRTYEQYF.

The rearrangement uses TRBV28 and TRBJ2-5, with D possibly TRBD2 on 6 matching bases. Germline CDR1 and CDR2: MDHEN and SYDVKM. V was clipped by 6 bases and J by 5 bases, with 16 bases between them. The CDR3 length is 14 residues. The CDR3 region is CASRERLGGETQYF. Written as DNA, the CDR3 is TGTGCCAGCAGGGAAAGGTTAGGAGGGGAGACCCAGTACTTC.

This clone came up once. The V call is TRBV19, the J call TRBJ2-4, with TRBD1 identical over 12 bases. From germline, CDR1 is LNHDA and CDR2 SQIVND (reference sequence). This CDR3 comprises 16 residues. Losses at the gene ends were 4 bases for V and 5 bases for J; bases not matched to a gene: 6. CDR3 bases: TGTGCCAGTAGTAACCTTGGGACAGGGGGCGAAAACATTCAGTACTTC. It translates to CASSNLGTGGENIQYF. The full variable domain, its missing parts supplied by reference TRBV19 and TRBJ2-4, is DGGITQSPKYLFRKEGQNVTLSCEQNLNHDAMYWYRQDPGQGLRLIYYSQIVNDFQKGDIAEGYSVSREKKESFPLTVTSAQKNPTAFYLCASSNLGTGGENIQYFGAGTRLSVL.

The gene calls are TRBV5-4 and TRBJ1-1, with no clear D. CDR3 length: 16 residues. Germline V lookup: CDR1 SGHNT, CDR2 YYREEE (reference sequence). V lost 0 bases to trimming and J lost 6 bases, with 18 bases between them. CDR3 in DNA: TGTGCCAGCAGCTTGGGGTCACCCAAAAGTAGCGCTGAAGCTTTCTTT. It translates to CASSLGSPKSSAEAFF. Together with reference TRBV5-4 and TRBJ1-1, the CDR3 gives the full variable domain: ETGVTQSPTHLIKTRGQQVTLRCSSQSGHNTVSWYQQALGQGPQFIFQYYREEENGRGNFPPRFSGLQFPNYSSELNVNALELDDSALYLCASSLGSPKSSAEAFFGQGTRLTVV.

The chain joins TRBV19 to TRBJ1-2; D gene uncertain. Trimming removed 5 bases from V and 8 bases from J, with 27 bases in between. The length of the CDR3 is 17 residues. The V gene's germline CDR1 is LNHDA and CDR2 SQIVND (reference sequence). The CDR3 DNA is TGTGCCAGTAGTCCCCATCCGGAGGGCGTCACGGTCGGGGGCTACACCTTC. This gives the protein CASSPHPEGVTVGGYTF.

This rearrangement joins TRBV3-1 (or the pseudogene TRBV3-2) to TRBJ2-7; 10 bases are a match to TRBD2. The CDR3 has 15 residues. V gave up 5 bases and J gave up 3 bases; unmatched junction bases: 7. Germline V lookup: CDR1 LGHDT, CDR2 YNNKEL (reference sequence). This CDR3 reads CASSLQWTSGYEQYF. The CDR3 region has the DNA TGTGCCAGCAGCTTACAATGGACTAGCGGCTACGAGCAGTACTTC.